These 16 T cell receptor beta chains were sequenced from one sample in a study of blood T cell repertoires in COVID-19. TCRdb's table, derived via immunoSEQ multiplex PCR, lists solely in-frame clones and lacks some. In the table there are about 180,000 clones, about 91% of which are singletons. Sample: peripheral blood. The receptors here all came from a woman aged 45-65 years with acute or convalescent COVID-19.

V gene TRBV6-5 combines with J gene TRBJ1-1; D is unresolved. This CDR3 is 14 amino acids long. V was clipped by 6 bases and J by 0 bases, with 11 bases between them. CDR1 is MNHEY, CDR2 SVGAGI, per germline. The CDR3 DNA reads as TGTGCCAGCAGCCAAAACAGATTGAACACTGAAGCTTTCTTT. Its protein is CASSQNRLNTEAFF.

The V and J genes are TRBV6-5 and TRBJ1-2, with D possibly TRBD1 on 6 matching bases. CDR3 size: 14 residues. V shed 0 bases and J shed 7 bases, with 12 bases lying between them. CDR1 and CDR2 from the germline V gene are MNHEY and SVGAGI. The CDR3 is CASSYSSRGAGYTF. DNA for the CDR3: TGTGCCAGCAGTTACTCGAGCCGGGGGGCTGGCTACACCTTC.

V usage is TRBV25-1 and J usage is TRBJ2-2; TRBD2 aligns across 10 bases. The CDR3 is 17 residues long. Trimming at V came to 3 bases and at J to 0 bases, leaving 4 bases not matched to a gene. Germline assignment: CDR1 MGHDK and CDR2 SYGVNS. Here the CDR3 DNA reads TGTGCCAGCAGTGATCTAGCGGGGGTCCCGAACACCGGGGAGCTGTTTTTT. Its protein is CASSDLAGVPNTGELFF.

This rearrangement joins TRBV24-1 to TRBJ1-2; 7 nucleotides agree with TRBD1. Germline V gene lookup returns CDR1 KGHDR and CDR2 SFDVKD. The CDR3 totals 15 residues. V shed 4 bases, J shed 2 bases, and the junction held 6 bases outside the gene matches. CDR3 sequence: CATSETTGRNYGYTF. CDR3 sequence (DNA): TGTGCCACCAGTGAAACGACAGGGAGGAACTATGGCTACACCTTC.

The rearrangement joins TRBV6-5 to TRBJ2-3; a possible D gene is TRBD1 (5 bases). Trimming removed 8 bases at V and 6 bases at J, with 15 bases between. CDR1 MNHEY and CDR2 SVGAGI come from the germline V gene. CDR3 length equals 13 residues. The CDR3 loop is CASQRGPLDTQYF. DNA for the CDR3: TGTGCCAGCCAAAGGGGTCCCCTGGATACGCAGTATTTT.

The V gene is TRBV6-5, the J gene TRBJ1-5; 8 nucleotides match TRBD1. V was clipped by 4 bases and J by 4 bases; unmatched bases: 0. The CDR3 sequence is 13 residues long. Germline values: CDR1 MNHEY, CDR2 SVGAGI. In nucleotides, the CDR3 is TGTGCCAGCAGTTGGGACAGGAATCAGCCCCAGCATTTT. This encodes CASSWDRNQPQHF.

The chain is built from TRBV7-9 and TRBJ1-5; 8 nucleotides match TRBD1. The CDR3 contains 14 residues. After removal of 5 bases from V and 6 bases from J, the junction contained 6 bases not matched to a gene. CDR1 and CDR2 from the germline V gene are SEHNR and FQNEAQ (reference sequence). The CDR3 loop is CASSHDRGTQPQHF. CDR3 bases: TGTGCCAGCAGCCACGACAGGGGTACTCAGCCCCAGCATTTT.

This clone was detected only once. The CDR3 DNA follows: TGTGCCAGCAGCTTCCAGCGGGGGAACACAGATACGCAGTATTTT. It yields the protein CASSFQRGNTDTQYF. V and J are TRBV7-2 and TRBJ2-3; 8 bases are a match to TRBD2. With 3 bases clipped from V and 2 bases from J, the junction kept 4 bases outside the gene matches. This CDR3 is 15 amino acids long. Germline V gives CDR1 SGHTA, CDR2 FQGNSA.

CDR3 DNA: TGTGCCAGCAGCCCAGGACAACGTAGCAATCAGCCCCAGCATTTT. Its translation: CASSPGQRSNQPQHF. The chain is built from TRBV9 and TRBJ1-5, with TRBD1 as a possible D gene (5 bases). Germline V gene sequence: CDR1 SGDLS, CDR2 YYNGEE. CDR3 length: 15 amino acids. V was shortened by 4 bases and J by 0 bases, with 11 bases between the two germline ends.

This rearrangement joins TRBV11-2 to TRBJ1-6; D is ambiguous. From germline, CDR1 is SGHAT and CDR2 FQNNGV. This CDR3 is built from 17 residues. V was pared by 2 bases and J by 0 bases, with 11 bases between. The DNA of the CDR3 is TGTGCCAGCAGCTTAAGAGGCCGTAGCTCCTATAATTCACCCCTCCACTTT. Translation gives CASSLRGRSSYNSPLHF.

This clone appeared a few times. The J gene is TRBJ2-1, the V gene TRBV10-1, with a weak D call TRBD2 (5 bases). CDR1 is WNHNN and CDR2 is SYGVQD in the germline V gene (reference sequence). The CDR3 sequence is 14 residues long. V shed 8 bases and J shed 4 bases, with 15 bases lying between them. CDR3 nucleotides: TGCGCCAGCGGGAGCCACTGGGGTTACAATGAGCAGTTCTTC. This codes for CASGSHWGYNEQFF.

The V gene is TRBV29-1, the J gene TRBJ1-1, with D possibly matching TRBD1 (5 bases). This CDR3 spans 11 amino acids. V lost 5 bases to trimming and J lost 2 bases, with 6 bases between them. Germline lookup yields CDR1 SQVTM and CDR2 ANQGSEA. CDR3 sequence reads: CSVQGNTEAFF. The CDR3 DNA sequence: TGCAGCGTTCAGGGCAACACTGAAGCTTTCTTT. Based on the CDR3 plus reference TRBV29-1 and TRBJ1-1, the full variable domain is SAVISQKPSRDICQRGTSLTIQCQVDSQVTMMFWYRQQPGQSLTLIATANQGSEATYESGFVIDKFPISRPNLTFSTLTVSNMSPEDSSIYLCSVQGNTEAFFGQGTRLTVV.

The CDR3 spells CASSPGLVFGETQYF. CDR3 sequence (DNA): TGTGCCAGCAGCCCGGGACTAGTCTTTGGAGAGACCCAGTACTTC. The chain recombines TRBV7-3 with TRBJ2-5; 8 nucleotides line up with TRBD2. CDR3 length equals 15 residues. Germline V gene sequence: CDR1 SGHTA, CDR2 FQGTGA. V lost 5 bases and J lost 4; bases outside the gene matches: 9.

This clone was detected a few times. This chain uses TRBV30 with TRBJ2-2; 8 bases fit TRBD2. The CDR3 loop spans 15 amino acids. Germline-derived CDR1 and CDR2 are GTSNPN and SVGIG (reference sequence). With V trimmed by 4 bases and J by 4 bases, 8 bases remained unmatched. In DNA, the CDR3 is TGTGCCTGGACCCCGGGTAGCGGGGCCACCGGGGAGCTGTTTTTT. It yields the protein CAWTPGSGATGELFF.

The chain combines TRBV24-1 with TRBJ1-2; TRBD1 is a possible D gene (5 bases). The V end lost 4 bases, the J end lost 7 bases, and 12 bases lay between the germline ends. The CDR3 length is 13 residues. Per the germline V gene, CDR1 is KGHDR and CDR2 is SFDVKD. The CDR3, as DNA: TGTGCCACCAGTGACCCCGACAGTTTTGGCTACACCTTC. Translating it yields CATSDPDSFGYTF.

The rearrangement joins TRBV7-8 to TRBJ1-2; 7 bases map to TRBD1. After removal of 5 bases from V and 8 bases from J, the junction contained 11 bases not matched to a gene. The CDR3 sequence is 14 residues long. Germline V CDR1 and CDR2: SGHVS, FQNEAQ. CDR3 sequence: CASSPTTGLEGYTF. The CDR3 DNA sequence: TGTGCCAGCAGCCCTACGACAGGGTTAGAAGGCTACACCTTC.